This note documents a single TCR beta chain sequence. The antigen is not known. Positive selection with magnetic beads achieved the isolation of CD4+ and CD8+ cells, followed by a flow cytometry check of purity. V was trimmed by 1 base and J by 0 bases, leaving 7 bases between them. The CDR3 consists of 15 residues. The germline CDR1 and CDR2 sequences are PRHDT and FYEKMQ (reference sequence). Method: immunoSEQ multiplex PCR; TCRdb's copy keeps in-frame clones and lacks some. The data hold approximately 24,000 clones, with 74% observed a single time. The source of the sample is a study of somatic mutations in cytotoxic T cells in rheumatoid arthritis. In the study overall: Nearly 100% purity was obtained when some V beta antibody-stained T-cell populations were flow-sorted; these included V beta1+ cells sequenced for TCRB.

Regarding the study as a whole: A significant difference in CD8+ T-cell clonality was not found between rheumatoid arthritis patients and age-matched healthy controls.

The rearrangement joins TRBV13 to TRBJ2-4; D perhaps matches TRBD2 (6 bases). This receptor was obtained from a woman aged 18-29 years in good health. The sample comprised CD8+ T cells sorted from blood. CDR3 sequence (DNA): TGTGCCAGCAGCTTAGTGGGGGGAGCCAAAAACATTCAGTACTTC. It is translated as CASSLVGGAKNIQYF.